The 7 T cell receptor beta chains below all came from one sample that was sequenced in a study of cytomegalovirus exposure and HLA in healthy donors. PCR employed 60 Vbeta and 13 Jbeta primers. Libraries were prepared by immunoSEQ multiplex PCR; TCRdb keeps only in-frame clonotypes and omits some of them. The data hold 110,000 to 150,000 clones, with about four fifths observed a single time. Sample: PBMCs. The receptors were sampled from a man aged 35-49 years in good health and CMV-seronegative.

This rearrangement joins TRBV5-1 to TRBJ1-1; possibly TRBD1 for D (6 bases). The ends were cut back, 1 base at V and 1 base at J, with 20 bases in the middle. This CDR3 spans 18 amino acids. Looked up from germline, CDR1 is SGHRS and CDR2 is YFSETQ. The CDR3 sequence is CASSLRSRTARGNTEAFF. DNA for the CDR3: TGCGCCAGCAGCTTGCGTTCTCGGACAGCAAGAGGGAACACTGAAGCTTTCTTT.

This clone occurred many times. V is TRBV2 and J is TRBJ1-1; maybe TRBD1 (6 bases). Germline CDR1 is SNHLY and CDR2 is FYNNEI. The CDR3 contains 14 residues. V dropped 3 bases and J dropped 13 bases, with 21 bases sitting between them. Here the CDR3 reads CASSDQGMAALGFF. The DNA for the CDR3 is TGTGCCAGCAGTGATCAGGGGATGGCCGCTTTAGGTTTCTTT.

This chain uses TRBV5-1 with TRBJ2-7; a possible D gene is TRBD1 (5 bases). This CDR3 spans 15 amino acids. The V end lost 0 bases, the J end lost 7 bases, and 17 bases lay between the germline ends. Germline CDR1 SGHRS, CDR2 YFSETQ. For the CDR3, the DNA is TGCGCCAGCAGCTTGGCAACCGGACACTTTGGGGAGCAGTACTTC. The encoded protein is CASSLATGHFGEQYF.

The chain has TRBV19 and TRBJ1-3, with D possibly TRBD1 on 6 matching bases. Trimming pared 5 bases from V and 2 bases from J, leaving 10 bases between. The CDR3 runs 14 residues. Germline V gene sequence: CDR1 LNHDA, CDR2 SQIVND (reference sequence). The CDR3 DNA follows: TGTGCCAGTAGTCCAACAGGGACTGGAAACACCATATATTTT. The encoded protein is CASSPTGTGNTIYF. The variable domain in full, with the rest retrieved from reference TRBV19 and TRBJ1-3, is DGGITQSPKYLFRKEGQNVTLSCEQNLNHDAMYWYRQDPGQGLRLIYYSQIVNDFQKGDIAEGYSVSREKKESFPLTVTSAQKNPTAFYLCASSPTGTGNTIYFGEGSWLTVV.

The CDR3 DNA reads as TGTGCCAGCTCACCACCGCAGGGAAACTTGCCTGGAAACACCATATATTTT. Translated, it gives CASSPPQGNLPGNTIYF. The chain joins TRBV18 to TRBJ1-3; D perhaps matches TRBD1 (5 bases). The germline V gene has CDR1 KGHSH and CDR2 LQKENI. V lost 0 bases and J lost 2, with 14 bases in between. The CDR3 has 17 amino acids.

V usage is TRBV29-1 and J usage is TRBJ1-1; unclear D gene. CDR1 is SQVTM and CDR2 is ANQGSEA in the germline V gene. The CDR3 covers 13 residues. V dropped 4 bases and J dropped 0 bases, with 9 bases sitting between them. The CDR3, as DNA: TGCAGCGTTGGGACGGGGATGAACACTGAAGCTTTCTTT. Translated: CSVGTGMNTEAFF.

This sequence joins TRBV9 and TRBJ2-3; 9 positions agree with TRBD2. CDR3 size: 16 residues. The V gene end was trimmed by 0 bases and the J gene end by 2 bases; junction bases not matched to a gene: 4. Per the germline V gene, CDR1 is SGDLS and CDR2 is YYNGEE. The CDR3 loop reads CASSVGPSGATDTQYF. CDR3 in DNA: TGTGCCAGCAGCGTAGGTCCTAGCGGGGCCACAGATACGCAGTATTTT.